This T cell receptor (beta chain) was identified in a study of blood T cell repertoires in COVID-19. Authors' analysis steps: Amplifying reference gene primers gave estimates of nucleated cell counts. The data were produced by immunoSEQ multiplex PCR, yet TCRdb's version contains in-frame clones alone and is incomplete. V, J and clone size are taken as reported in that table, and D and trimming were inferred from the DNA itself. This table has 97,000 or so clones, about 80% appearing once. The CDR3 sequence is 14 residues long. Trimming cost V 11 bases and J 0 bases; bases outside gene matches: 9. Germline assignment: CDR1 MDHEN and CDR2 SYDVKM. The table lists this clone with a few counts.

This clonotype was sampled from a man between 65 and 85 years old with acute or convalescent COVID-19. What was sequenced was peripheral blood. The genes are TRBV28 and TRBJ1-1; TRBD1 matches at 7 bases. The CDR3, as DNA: TGTGCCGGTCGTCCTGGGACAGTGAACACTGAAGCTTTCTTT. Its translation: CAGRPGTVNTEAFF.